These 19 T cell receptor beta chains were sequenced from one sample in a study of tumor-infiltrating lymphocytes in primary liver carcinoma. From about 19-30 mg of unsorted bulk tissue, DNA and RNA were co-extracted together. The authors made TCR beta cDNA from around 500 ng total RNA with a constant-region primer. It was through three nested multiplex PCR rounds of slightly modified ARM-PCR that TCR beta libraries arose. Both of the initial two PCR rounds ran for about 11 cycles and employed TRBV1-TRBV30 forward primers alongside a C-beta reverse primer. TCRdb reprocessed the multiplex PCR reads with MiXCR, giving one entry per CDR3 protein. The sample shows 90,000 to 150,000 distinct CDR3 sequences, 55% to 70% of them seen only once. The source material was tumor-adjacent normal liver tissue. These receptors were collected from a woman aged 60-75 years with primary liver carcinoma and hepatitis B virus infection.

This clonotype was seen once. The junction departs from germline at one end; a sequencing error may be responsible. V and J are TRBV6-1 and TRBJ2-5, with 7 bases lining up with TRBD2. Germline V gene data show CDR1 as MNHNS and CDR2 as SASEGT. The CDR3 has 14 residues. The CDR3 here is CDSTGLLLGETQYF. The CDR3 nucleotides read TGTGACAGCACGGGACTATTACTTGGGGAGACACAGTACTTC.

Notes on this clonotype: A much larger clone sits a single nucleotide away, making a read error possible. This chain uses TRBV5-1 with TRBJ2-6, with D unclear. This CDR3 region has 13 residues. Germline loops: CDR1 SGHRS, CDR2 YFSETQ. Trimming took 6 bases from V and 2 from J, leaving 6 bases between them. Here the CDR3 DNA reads TGCGCCAGCAACCCACCTGGGGCCAACGTCCTGACTTTC. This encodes CASNPPGANVLTF.

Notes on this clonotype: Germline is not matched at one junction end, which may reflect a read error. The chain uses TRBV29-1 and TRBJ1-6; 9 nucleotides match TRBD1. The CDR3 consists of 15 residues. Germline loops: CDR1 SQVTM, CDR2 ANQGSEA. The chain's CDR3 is CSVRTGASYDSPHHF. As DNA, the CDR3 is TGCAGCGTTAGGACAGGGGCCTCCTATGATTCACCCCACCACTTT.

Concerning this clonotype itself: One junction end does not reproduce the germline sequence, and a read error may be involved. The DNA of the CDR3 is TGCGGCGTTGAAGCCCCCCCCAGGACAGGGGATACTGGGGCCAACGTCCTGACTTTC. Translated, it gives CGVEAPPRTGDTGANVLTF. The genes are TRBV29-1 and TRBJ2-6, with 9 bases identical to TRBD1. Germline loops: CDR1 SQVTM, CDR2 ANQGSEA. The CDR3 length is 19 residues.

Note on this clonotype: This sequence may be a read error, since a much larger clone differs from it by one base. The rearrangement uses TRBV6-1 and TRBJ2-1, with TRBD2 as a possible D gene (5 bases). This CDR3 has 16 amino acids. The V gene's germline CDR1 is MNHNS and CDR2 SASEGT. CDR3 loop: CASSGRTLRSYNELFF. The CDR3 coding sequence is TGTGCCAGCAGTGGAAGGACTCTTCGCTCCTACAATGAGCTGTTCTTC.

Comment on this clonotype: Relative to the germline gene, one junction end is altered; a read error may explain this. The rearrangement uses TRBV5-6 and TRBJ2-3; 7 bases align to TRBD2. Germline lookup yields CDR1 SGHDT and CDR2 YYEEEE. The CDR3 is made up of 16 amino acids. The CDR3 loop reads CAISLRLAGYTDTQYF. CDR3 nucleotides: TGTGCCATCAGCCTGCGACTAGCTGGGTACACAGATACGCAGTATTTT.

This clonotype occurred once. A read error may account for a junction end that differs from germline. CDR3 sequence: CASIPGLAGSDTQYF. The CDR3 region has the DNA TGTGCTAGCATCCCTGGACTAGCGGGCTCAGATACGCAGTATTTT. The chain joins TRBV11-2 to TRBJ2-3; TRBD2 aligns across 11 bases. CDR3 length: 15 residues. Looked up from germline, CDR1 is SGHAT and CDR2 is FQNNGV.

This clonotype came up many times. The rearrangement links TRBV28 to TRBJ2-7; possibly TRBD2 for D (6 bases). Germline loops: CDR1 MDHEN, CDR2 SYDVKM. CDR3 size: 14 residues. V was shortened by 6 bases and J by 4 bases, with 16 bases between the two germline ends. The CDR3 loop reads CASSSGDLPYEQYF. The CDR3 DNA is TGTGCCAGCAGCTCGGGGGACTTACCGTACGAGCAGTACTTC.

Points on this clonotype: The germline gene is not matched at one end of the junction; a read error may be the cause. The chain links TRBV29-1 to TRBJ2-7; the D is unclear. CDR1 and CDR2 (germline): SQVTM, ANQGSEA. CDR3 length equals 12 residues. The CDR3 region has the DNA TGCAGCCTTGGTATCAGGTTGTCCGAGCAGCACTTC. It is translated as CSLGIRLSEQHF.

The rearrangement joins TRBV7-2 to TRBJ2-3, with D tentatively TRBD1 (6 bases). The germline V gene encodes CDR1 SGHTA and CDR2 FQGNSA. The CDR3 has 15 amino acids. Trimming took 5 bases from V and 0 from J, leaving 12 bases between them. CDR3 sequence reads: CASSGRGPSTDTQYF. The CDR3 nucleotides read TGTGCCAGCAGCGGCAGGGGCCCCAGCACAGATACGCAGTATTTT.

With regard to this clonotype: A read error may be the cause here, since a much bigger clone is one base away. The CDR3 region is CASSLEGGCTEAFF. DNA of the CDR3: TGTGCCAGCAGCCTTGAGGGGGGCTGCACTGAAGCTTTCTTT. The chain recombines TRBV7-9 with TRBJ1-1, with a possible D match to TRBD1 (6 bases). Trimming shortened V by 5 bases and J by 4 bases, and 14 bases separated the two germline ends. The CDR3 has 14 residues. The germline gives CDR1 SEHNR, CDR2 FQNEAQ (reference sequence).

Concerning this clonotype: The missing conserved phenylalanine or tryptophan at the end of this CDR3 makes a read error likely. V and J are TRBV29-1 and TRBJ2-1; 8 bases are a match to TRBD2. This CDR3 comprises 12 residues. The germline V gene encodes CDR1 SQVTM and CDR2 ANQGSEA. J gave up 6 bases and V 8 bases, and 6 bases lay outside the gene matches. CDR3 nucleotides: TGCAGCCTTAGGGCGGGAGGCAATGAGCAGTTCCTC. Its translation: CSLRAGGNEQFL.

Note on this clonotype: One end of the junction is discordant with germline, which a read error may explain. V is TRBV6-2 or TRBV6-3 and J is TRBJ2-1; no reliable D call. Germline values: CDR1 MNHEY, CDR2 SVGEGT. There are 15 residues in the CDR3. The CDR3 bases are TGTGCCGGCAGTTACGAGTCGGCAGGAGAGAATGAGCAGTTCTTC. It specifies CAGSYESAGENEQFF.

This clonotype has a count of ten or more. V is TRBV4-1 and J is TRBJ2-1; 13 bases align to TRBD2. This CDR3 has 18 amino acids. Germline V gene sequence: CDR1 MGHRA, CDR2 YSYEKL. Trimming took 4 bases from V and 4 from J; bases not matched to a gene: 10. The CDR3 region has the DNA TGCGCCAGCAGCCGAACTAGCGGGAGGGCCGAATATTACAATGAGCAGTTCTTC. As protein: CASSRTSGRAEYYNEQFF.

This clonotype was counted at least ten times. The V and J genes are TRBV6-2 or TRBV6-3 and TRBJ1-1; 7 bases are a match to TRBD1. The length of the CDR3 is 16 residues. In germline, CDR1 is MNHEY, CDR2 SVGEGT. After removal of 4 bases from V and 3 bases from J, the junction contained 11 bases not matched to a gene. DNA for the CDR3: TGTGCCAGCAGTTTTAGTTTCGGGCAGGGGGACACTGAAGCTTTCTTT. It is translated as CASSFSFGQGDTEAFF.

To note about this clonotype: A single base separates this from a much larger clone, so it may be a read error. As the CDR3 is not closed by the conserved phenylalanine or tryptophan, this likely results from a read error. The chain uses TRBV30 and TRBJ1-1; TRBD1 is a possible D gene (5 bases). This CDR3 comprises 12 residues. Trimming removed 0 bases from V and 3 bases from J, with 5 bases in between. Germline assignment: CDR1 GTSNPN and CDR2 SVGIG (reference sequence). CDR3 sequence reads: CAWSVGDTEAFL. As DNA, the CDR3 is TGTGCCTGGAGTGTGGGGGACACTGAAGCTTTCCTT.

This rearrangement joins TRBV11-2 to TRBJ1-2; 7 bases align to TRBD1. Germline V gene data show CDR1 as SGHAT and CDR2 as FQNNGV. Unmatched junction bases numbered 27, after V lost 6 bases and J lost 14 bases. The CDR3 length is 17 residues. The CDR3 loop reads CASRPRWDRRNNCGCTF. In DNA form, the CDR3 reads TGTGCCAGCAGACCAAGGTGGGACAGACGCAATAACTGTGGCTGTACCTTC.

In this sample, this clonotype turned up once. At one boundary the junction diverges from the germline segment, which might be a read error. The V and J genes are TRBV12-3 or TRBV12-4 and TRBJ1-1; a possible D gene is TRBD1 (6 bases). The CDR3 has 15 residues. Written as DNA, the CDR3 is TGTGTCAGCAGTCGAAGAACAGGGAGCAACACTGAGGCTTTCTTT. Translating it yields CVSSRRTGSNTEAFF.

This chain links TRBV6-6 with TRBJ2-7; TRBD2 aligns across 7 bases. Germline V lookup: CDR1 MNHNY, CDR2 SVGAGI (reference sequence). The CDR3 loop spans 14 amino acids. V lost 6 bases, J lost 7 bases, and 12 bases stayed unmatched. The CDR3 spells CASSSREAAWEQYF. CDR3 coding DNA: TGTGCCAGCAGCTCCCGGGAGGCGGCTTGGGAGCAGTACTTC.